The 23 T cell receptor beta chains below were found in one sample sequenced in a study of radiotherapy plus CTLA-4 blockade in lung cancer. Clones were read by immunoSEQ multiplex PCR, and TCRdb kept only the in-frame ones, dropping some. This table holds 50,000 to 60,000 clones, less than 80% found once. The sequencing used peripheral blood, collected from a patient treated with radiotherapy plus ipilimumab. The receptors originated from a human donor with non-small cell lung cancer who had a complete response to radiotherapy plus ipilimumab.

CDR3 amino acids: CASSIPGDSGNTIYF. CDR3 DNA: TGTGCCAGCAGCATCCCGGGGGACTCTGGAAACACCATATATTTT. V and J are TRBV9 and TRBJ1-3, with D possibly matching TRBD1 (5 bases). The CDR3 is 15 residues long. Looked up from germline, CDR1 is SGDLS and CDR2 is YYNGEE. With 4 bases removed from V and 0 bases from J, the gap between germline ends came to 11 bases. Complete variable domain (other parts from reference TRBV9 and TRBJ1-3): DSGVTQTPKHLITATGQRVTLRCSPRSGDLSVYWYQQSLDQGLQFLIQYYNGEERAKGNILERFSAQQFPDLHSELNLSSLELGDSALYFCASSIPGDSGNTIYFGEGSWLTVV.

The V and J genes are TRBV19 and TRBJ2-4; the match to TRBD1 covers 7 bases. Germline trimming cut 4 bases from V and 6 bases from J; bases unmatched to any gene: 6. Germline CDR1 is LNHDA and CDR2 is SQIVND (reference sequence). This CDR3 has 14 residues. CDR3: CASSTGQTVNIQYF. The DNA of the CDR3 is TGTGCCAGTAGTACGGGACAGACCGTAAACATTCAGTACTTC.

This sequence joins TRBV13 and TRBJ1-2; TRBD1 might be the D (5 bases). CDR3 length: 16 amino acids. V was shortened by 5 bases and J by 0 bases, with 16 bases between the two germline ends. Per germline, CDR1 PRHDT and CDR2 FYEKMQ (reference sequence). The CDR3 is CASSPPSTGANYGYTF. The CDR3 bases are TGTGCCAGCAGCCCGCCAAGCACGGGGGCTAACTATGGCTACACCTTC.

The V and J genes are TRBV7-9 and TRBJ1-3, with TRBD1 as a possible D gene (5 bases). The CDR3 length is 15 residues. Germline CDR1 reads SEHNR; CDR2 reads FQNEAQ (reference sequence). Trimming shortened V by 2 bases and J by 5 bases, and 13 bases separated the two germline ends. CDR3 sequence (DNA): TGTGCCAGCAGCTTACGTCGGGACTTACGAAACACCATATATTTT. Protein: CASSLRRDLRNTIYF.

This chain connects TRBV28 to TRBJ2-7; tentatively, D is TRBD1 (6 bases). The CDR3 extends over 14 amino acids. V lost 4 bases, J lost 6 bases, and 16 bases lay in between. Germline values: CDR1 MDHEN, CDR2 SYDVKM. The CDR3 bases are TGTGCCAGCAGTTCTACAGGGCAGCTTGGCGAGCAGTACTTC. Translated: CASSSTGQLGEQYF.

The V call is TRBV9, the J call TRBJ1-1; D unclear. The CDR3 is 16 residues long. Trimming took off 4 bases at V and 1 base at J, with 17 bases between the two ends. Germline CDR1 is SGDLS and CDR2 is YYNGEE. CDR3 sequence: CASSQRTRARNTEAFF. CDR3 sequence (DNA): TGTGCCAGCAGCCAGCGGACGAGGGCTAGGAACACTGAAGCTTTCTTT.

This sequence joins TRBV5-5 and TRBJ2-5, with unresolved D. Germline CDR1 is SGHKS and CDR2 is YYEKEE (reference sequence). This CDR3 has 13 residues. Trimming took 0 bases from V and 9 from J, leaving 12 bases between them. CDR3 amino acids: CASSLGSPAAQYF. CDR3 nucleotide sequence: TGTGCCAGCAGCTTGGGCAGTCCCGCGGCCCAGTACTTC.

The chain joins TRBV23-1 to TRBJ2-7, with 7 bases that match TRBD1. TRBV23-1 is known as an ORF, though its function is uncertain. The CDR3 has 16 residues. V lost 4 bases to trimming and J lost 1 base; unmatched junction nucleotides: 10. The CDR3 reads CASSLRPGDSSYEQYV. In nucleotides, the CDR3 is TGCGCCAGCAGTCTCCGGCCAGGGGACAGTTCCTACGAGCAGTACGTC.

The gene calls are TRBV2 and TRBJ1-4; 8 bases align to TRBD1. Germline assignment: CDR1 SNHLY and CDR2 FYNNEI. The ends lost 6 bases at V and 7 bases at J; junction bases unmatched: 10. This CDR3 comprises 15 residues. This CDR3 reads CASRLGQGLVEKLFF. Written as DNA, the CDR3 is TGTGCCAGCAGACTAGGACAGGGTCTGGTTGAAAAACTGTTTTTT.

The chain has TRBV20-1 and TRBJ1-1, with a tentative D call TRBD1 (6 bases). The CDR3 is made up of 11 amino acids. CDR1 is DFQATT, CDR2 SNEGSKA, per germline (reference sequence). V was shortened by 3 bases and J by 5 bases, with 7 bases between the two germline ends. The CDR3 loop is CSARDSTEAFF. The CDR3 DNA is TGCAGTGCTAGGGACAGTACTGAAGCTTTCTTT.

V gene TRBV19 combines with J gene TRBJ1-1, with D possibly matching TRBD1 (6 bases). V lost 3 bases, J lost 6 bases, and 14 bases lay in between. The CDR3 has 14 residues. Germline V gives CDR1 LNHDA, CDR2 SQIVND (reference sequence). CDR3 region: CASSMFTRTAEAFF. DNA for the CDR3: TGTGCCAGTAGTATGTTCACTCGGACAGCTGAAGCTTTCTTT. The variable domain in full, completed from reference TRBV19 and TRBJ1-1, reads DGGITQSPKYLFRKEGQNVTLSCEQNLNHDAMYWYRQDPGQGLRLIYYSQIVNDFQKGDIAEGYSVSREKKESFPLTVTSAQKNPTAFYLCASSMFTRTAEAFFGQGTRLTVV.

V is TRBV28 and J is TRBJ2-2; TRBD2 might be the D (5 bases). CDR1 is MDHEN and CDR2 is SYDVKM in the germline V gene. CDR3 size: 16 residues. The ends were cut back, 5 bases at V and 5 bases at J, with 18 bases in the middle. The DNA of the CDR3 is TGTGCCAGCAGTAGGGCCGCCGGGCGAGGGACCGGGGAGCTGTTTTTT. It yields the protein CASSRAAGRGTGELFF.

The chain carries TRBV5-1 and TRBJ2-3; 9 bases match TRBD2. The CDR3 spans 16 residues. In germline, CDR1 is SGHRS, CDR2 YFSETQ. Trimming cost V 6 bases and J 0 bases; bases outside gene matches: 8. The CDR3 DNA is TGCGCCAGCACCGAACCGACTAGCGGAAGCACAGATACGCAGTATTTT. Its protein product is CASTEPTSGSTDTQYF.

The genes are TRBV6-1 and TRBJ2-7; 7 bases match TRBD1. Germline V gives CDR1 MNHNS, CDR2 SASEGT. The trim removed 6 bases at V and 6 bases at J, leaving 8 bases unmatched. The CDR3 has 13 amino acids. The CDR3 is CASSPTGYGEQYF. CDR3 DNA: TGTGCCAGCAGCCCGACAGGGTACGGCGAGCAGTACTTC.

This CDR3 is CASRPGQGARGGYTF. As DNA, the CDR3 is TGTGCCAGCAGACCCGGTCAGGGGGCGCGGGGTGGCTACACCTTC. V usage is TRBV6-5 and J usage is TRBJ1-2; 8 bases line up with TRBD1. V lost 6 bases and J lost 7; bases outside the gene matches: 13. The CDR3 totals 15 residues. Germline-derived CDR1 and CDR2 are MNHEY and SVGAGI.

V usage is TRBV4-1 and J usage is TRBJ2-3; 10 nucleotides align to TRBD2. The ends lost 1 base at V and 0 bases at J; junction bases unmatched: 7. CDR3 size: 18 residues. Germline CDR1 MGHRA, CDR2 YSYEKL. Here the CDR3 DNA reads TGCGCCAGCAGCCAAGTTGGCCTAGCGGGGGCGAGCACAGATACGCAGTATTTT. It specifies CASSQVGLAGASTDTQYF.

This rearrangement joins TRBV7-9 to TRBJ2-3, with D maybe TRBD1 (6 bases). V gave up 7 bases and J gave up 3 bases, with 17 bases separating them. The CDR3 contains 15 residues. Germline values: CDR1 SEHNR, CDR2 FQNEAQ (reference sequence). CDR3 amino acids: CASIPQGFGTDTQYF. In nucleotides, the CDR3 is TGTGCCAGCATCCCACAGGGATTTGGTACAGATACGCAGTATTTT. Full variable domain (rest looked up from reference TRBV7-9 and TRBJ2-3): DTGVSQNPRHKITKRGQNVTFRCDPISEHNRLYWYRQTLGQGPEFLTYFQNEAQLEKSRLLSDRFSAERPKGSFSTLEIQRTEQGDSAMYLCASIPQGFGTDTQYFGPGTRLTVL.

The chain recombines TRBV5-4 with TRBJ2-1; 8 bases map to TRBD1. Trimming removed 4 bases from V and 6 bases from J; junction bases left unmatched: 12. Per the germline V gene, CDR1 is SGHNT and CDR2 is YYREEE (reference sequence). This CDR3 spans 16 amino acids. Here the CDR3 reads CASSPAGTGKRNEQFF. In DNA, the CDR3 is TGTGCCAGCAGCCCCGCCGGGACAGGAAAGCGCAATGAGCAGTTCTTC.

This rearrangement joins TRBV4-1 to TRBJ1-1; the match to TRBD1 covers 7 bases. Germline CDR1 is MGHRA and CDR2 is YSYEKL. The CDR3 has 16 amino acids. Trimming cost V 6 bases and J 0 bases; bases outside gene matches: 10. CDR3 sequence reads: CASRPEHRGLNTEAFF. CDR3 DNA: TGCGCCAGCAGGCCAGAACACAGGGGTTTGAACACTGAAGCTTTCTTT.

The chain combines TRBV5-5 with TRBJ1-4; 9 positions match TRBD1. This CDR3 spans 17 amino acids. With 4 bases clipped from V and 6 bases from J, the junction kept 13 bases outside the gene matches. In germline, CDR1 is SGHKS, CDR2 YYEKEE (reference sequence). CDR3 sequence: CASSPRGAGQGDEKLFF. The DNA for the CDR3 is TGTGCCAGCAGCCCGCGGGGGGCGGGACAGGGAGATGAAAAACTGTTTTTT. Using reference TRBV5-5 and TRBJ1-4 for the parts outside the CDR3, the full variable domain is DAGVTQSPTHLIKTRGQQVTLRCSPISGHKSVSWYQQVLGQGPQFIFQYYEKEERGRGNFPDRFSARQFPNYSSELNVNALLLGDSALYLCASSPRGAGQGDEKLFFGSGTQLSVL.

This chain uses TRBV6-5 with TRBJ2-1, with 7 bases lining up with TRBD1. J lost 1 base, V lost 7 bases, and 1 base had no gene match. The CDR3 sequence is 13 residues long. The germline CDR1 and CDR2 sequences are MNHEY and SVGAGI. As DNA, the CDR3 is TGTGCCAGCAAGGGGGCTTCCTACAATGAGCAGTTCTTC. Translated: CASKGASYNEQFF.

The rearrangement links TRBV6-5 to TRBJ1-5, with 7 bases aligning to TRBD1. CDR1 and CDR2 (germline): MNHEY, SVGAGI. The CDR3 runs to 15 residues. The V segment lost 6 bases and the J segment 4 bases; nucleotides outside the gene matches: 9. The DNA of the CDR3 is TGTGCCAGCAGCCTGACAGGGTTGGAGAATCAGCCCCAGCATTTT. Residues: CASSLTGLENQPQHF.

This clone was seen a single time. The gene calls are TRBV5-6 and TRBJ1-5; TRBD1 matches at 7 bases. Germline loops: CDR1 SGHDT, CDR2 YYEEEE. There are 16 residues in the CDR3. The V and J ends lost 0 bases and 1 base, in that order; junction bases with no gene match: 4. The CDR3 region has the DNA TGTGCCAGCAGCTTGGGACAGGGCTTAAGCAATCAGCCCCAGCATTTT. Translation: CASSLGQGLSNQPQHF.